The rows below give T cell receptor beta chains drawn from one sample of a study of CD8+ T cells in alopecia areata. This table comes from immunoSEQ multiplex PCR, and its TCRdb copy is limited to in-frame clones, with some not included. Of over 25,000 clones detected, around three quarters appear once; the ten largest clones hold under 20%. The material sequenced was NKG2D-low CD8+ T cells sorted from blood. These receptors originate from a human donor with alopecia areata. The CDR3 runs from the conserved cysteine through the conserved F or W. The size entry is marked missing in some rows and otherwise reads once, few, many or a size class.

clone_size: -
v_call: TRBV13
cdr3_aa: CASSSPDRGRETQYF

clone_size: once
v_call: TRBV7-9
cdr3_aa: CASSFPPTPNTGELFF

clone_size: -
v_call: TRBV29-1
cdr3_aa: CSANSNTGELFF

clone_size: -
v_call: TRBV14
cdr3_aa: CASSQEFLSTYEQYF

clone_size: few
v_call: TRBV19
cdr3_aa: CASSMGPSGNYEQFF

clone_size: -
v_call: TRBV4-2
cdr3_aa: CASSQEPDPPGSGERFF

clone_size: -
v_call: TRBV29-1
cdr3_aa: CSVEDWDRFHSGANVLTF

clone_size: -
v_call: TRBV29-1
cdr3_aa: CSVEEVGPDYEQYF

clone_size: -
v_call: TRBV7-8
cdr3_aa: CASSPDLGETQYF

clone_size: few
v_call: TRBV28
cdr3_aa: CASKATGGRLGKLFF

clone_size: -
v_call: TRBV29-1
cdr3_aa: CSAKGPPRGDTQYF

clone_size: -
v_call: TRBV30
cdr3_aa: CAWIWATGGAYEQYF

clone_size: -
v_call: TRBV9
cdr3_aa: CASSAGQGSSGANVLTF

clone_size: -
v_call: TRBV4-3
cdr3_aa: CASSQGTSYNEQFF

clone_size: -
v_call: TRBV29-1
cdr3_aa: CSADQGLGTDTQYF

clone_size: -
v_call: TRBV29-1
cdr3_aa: CSVRTDSYEQYF

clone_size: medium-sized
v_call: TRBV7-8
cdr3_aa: CASSRLLSLETDTQYF

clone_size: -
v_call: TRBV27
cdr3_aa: CASSDQYNEQFF

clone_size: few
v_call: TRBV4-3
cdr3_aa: CASSQNHDGGNEQYF